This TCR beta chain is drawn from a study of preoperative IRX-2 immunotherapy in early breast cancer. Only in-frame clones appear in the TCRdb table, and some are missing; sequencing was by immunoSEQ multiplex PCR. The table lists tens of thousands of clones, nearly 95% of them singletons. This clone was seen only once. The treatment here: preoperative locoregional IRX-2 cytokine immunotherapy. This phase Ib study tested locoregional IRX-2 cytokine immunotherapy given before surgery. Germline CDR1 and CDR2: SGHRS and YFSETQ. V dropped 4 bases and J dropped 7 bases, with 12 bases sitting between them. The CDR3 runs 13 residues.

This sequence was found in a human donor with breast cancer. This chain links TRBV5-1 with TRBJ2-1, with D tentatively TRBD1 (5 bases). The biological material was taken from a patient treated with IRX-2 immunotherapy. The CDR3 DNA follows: TGCGCCAGCAGCAAAGACAGTCCAAATGAGCAGTTCTTC. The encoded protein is CASSKDSPNEQFF.